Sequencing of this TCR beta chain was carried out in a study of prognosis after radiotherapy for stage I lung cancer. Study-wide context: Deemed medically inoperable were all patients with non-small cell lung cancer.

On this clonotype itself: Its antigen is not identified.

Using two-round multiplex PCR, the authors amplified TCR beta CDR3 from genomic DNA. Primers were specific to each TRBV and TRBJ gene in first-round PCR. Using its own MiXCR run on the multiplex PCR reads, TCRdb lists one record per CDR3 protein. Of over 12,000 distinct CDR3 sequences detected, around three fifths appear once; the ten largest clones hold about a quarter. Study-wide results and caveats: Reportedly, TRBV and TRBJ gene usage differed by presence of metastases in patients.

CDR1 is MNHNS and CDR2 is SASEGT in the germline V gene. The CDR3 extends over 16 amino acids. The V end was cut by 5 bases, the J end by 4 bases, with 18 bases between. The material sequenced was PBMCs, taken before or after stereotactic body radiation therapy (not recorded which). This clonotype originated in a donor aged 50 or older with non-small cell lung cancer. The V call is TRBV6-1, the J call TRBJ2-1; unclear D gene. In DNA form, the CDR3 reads TGTGCCAGCAGTCACATCAGTGCCCCCGGTTACAATGAGCAGTTCTTC. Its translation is CASSHISAPGYNEQFF.